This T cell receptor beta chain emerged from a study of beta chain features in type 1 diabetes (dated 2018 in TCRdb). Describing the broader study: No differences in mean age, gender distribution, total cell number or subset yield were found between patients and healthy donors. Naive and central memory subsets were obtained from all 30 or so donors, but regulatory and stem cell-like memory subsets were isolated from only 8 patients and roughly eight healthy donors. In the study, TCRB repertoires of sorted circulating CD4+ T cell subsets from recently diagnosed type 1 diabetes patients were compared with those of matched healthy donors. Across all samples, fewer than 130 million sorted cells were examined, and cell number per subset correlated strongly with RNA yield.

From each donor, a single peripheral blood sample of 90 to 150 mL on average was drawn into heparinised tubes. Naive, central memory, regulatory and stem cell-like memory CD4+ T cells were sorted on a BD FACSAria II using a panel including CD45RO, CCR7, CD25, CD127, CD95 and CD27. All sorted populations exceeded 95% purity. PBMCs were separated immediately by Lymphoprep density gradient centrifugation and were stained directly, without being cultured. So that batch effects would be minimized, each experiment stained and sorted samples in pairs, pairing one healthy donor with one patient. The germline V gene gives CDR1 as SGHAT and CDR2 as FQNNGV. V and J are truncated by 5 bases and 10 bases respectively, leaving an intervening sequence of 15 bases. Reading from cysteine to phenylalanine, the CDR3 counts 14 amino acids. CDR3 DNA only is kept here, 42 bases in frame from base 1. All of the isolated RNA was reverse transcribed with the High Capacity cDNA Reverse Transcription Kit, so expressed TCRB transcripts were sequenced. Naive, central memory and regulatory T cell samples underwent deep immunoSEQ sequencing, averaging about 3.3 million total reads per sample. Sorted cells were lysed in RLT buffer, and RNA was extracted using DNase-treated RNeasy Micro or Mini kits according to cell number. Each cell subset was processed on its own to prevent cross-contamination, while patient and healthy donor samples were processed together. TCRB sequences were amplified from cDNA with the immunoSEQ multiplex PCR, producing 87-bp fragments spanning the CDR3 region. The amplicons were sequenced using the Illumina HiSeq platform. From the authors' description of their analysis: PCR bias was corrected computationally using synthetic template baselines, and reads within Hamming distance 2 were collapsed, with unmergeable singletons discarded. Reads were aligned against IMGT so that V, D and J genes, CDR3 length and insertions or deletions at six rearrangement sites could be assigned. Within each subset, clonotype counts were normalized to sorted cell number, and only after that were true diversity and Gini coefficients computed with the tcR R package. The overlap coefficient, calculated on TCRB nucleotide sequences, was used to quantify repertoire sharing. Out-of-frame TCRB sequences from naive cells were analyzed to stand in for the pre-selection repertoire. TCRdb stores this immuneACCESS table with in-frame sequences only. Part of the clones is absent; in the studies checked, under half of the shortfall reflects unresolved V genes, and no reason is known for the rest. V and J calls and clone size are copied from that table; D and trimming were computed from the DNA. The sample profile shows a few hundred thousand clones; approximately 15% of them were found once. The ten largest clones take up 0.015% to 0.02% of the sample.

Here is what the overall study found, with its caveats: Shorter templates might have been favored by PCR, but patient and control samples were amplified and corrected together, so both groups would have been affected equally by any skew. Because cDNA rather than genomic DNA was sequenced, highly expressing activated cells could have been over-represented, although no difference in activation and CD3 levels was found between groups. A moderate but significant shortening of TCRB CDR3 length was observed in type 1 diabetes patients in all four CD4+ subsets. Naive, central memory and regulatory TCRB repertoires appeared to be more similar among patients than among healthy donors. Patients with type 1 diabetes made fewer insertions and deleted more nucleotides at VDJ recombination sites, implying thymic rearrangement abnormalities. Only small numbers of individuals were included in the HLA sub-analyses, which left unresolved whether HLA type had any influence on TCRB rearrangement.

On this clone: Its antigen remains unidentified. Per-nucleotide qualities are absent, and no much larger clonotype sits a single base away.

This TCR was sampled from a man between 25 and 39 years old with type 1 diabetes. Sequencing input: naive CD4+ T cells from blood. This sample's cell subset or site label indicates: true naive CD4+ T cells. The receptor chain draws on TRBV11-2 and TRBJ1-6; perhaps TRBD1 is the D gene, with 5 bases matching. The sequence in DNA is TGTGCCAGCAGCCGTGCGGGGCAAGGGTCACCCCTCCACTTT. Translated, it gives CASSRAGQGSPLHF.